These T cell receptor beta chains were read from a single sample in a study of cytomegalovirus exposure and HLA in healthy donors. Clones were read by immunoSEQ multiplex PCR, and TCRdb kept only the in-frame ones, dropping some. The data contain about 150,000 clones, almost 75% of them singletons. Sequencing input: PBMCs. All receptors derive from a young woman in good health and CMV-seropositive. The CDR3 runs from the conserved cysteine through the conserved F or W. D genes are given only for firm matches. Size is stated for part of the rows, as once, few or many counts, or as a class when the clone is expanded.

j_call clone_size v_call d_call cdr3_nt cdr3_aa
TRBJ1-1 . TRBV10-3 TRBD1 TGTGCCATCGGGTCAGGGGGAATGAACACTGAAGCTTTCTTT CAIGSGGMNTEAFF
TRBJ2-5 . TRBV5-4 . TGTGCCAGCAGCTTAAGCTGGGGCGACCAAGAGACCCAGTACTTC CASSLSWGDQETQYF
TRBJ1-1 . TRBV5-1 . TGCGCCAGCAGCTTTGGGCAGGGGAACACTGAAGCTTTCTTT CASSFGQGNTEAFF
TRBJ1-1 . TRBV27 . TGTGCCAGCAGTTCTTTTAGGGGGAACACTGAAGCTTTCTTT CASSSFRGNTEAFF
TRBJ2-1 . TRBV6-5 TRBD1 TGTGCCAGCAGTTACGGGACAGGGCTATATGAGCAGTTCTTC CASSYGTGLYEQFF
TRBJ2-3 . TRBV10-3 TRBD2 TGTGCCATCAGTGGGGGGAGGGAAACAGATACGCAGTATTTT CAISGGRETDTQYF
TRBJ2-2 . TRBV5-1 . TGCGCCAGTAAAGACATCTCGAACACCGGGGAGCTGTTTTTT CASKDISNTGELFF
TRBJ1-1 . TRBV30 TRBD1 TGTGCCTGGAGTAAAAGAGGACAGGGGGCGCCGTTTGGAGCTTTCTTT CAWSKRGQGAPFGAFF
TRBJ2-5 once TRBV27 TRBD2 TGTGCCAGCAGTCCACAGGGGCTAGCGGGGGGTCTTGGAGAGACCCAGTACTTC CASSPQGLAGGLGETQYF
TRBJ1-1 few TRBV30 TRBD1 TGTAAGGTGGGGACAGGCGATCTGGTGGCTTTCTTT CKVGTGDLVAFF
TRBJ1-3 once TRBV6-1 TRBD1 TGTGCCAGCAGTGAAGCCGGACAGGGGGCAACTGGAAACACCATATATTTT CASSEAGQGATGNTIYF
TRBJ1-3 . TRBV4-3 . TGCGCCAGCAGCCAAGATCCGTCAGACTCTGGAAACACCATATATTTT CASSQDPSDSGNTIYF
TRBJ1-5 . TRBV5-4 . TGTGCCAGCAGCTTTCCCGGGGGGGGTCTCCTGAGCAATCAGCCCCAGCATTTT CASSFPGGGLLSNQPQHF
TRBJ2-1 . TRBV9 . TGTGCCAGCAGCCCCCGATCGGAGGGTGAGCAGTTCTTC CASSPRSEGEQFF
TRBJ2-1 . TRBV7-9 . TGTGCCAGCAGTTACTCATTGCGGGGGCAGACTGACTTCTTC CASSYSLRGQTDFF
TRBJ1-2 once TRBV9 TRBD1 TGTGCCAGCAGCCCCCGGACAGGGGGCGCTGATGGCTACACCTTC CASSPRTGGADGYTF
TRBJ2-3 . TRBV11-1 TRBD1 TGTGCCAGCAGCGCCAGGACAGGGAGCACAGATACGCAGTATTTT CASSARTGSTDTQYF
TRBJ1-2 . TRBV13 TRBD1 TGTGCCAGCAGCTTAGGCCTTACGGGACAGGGGTGGGGCGGCTACACCTTC CASSLGLTGQGWGGYTF
TRBJ1-2 . TRBV6-5 TRBD1 TGTGCCAGCAGCGCCGGGGACAGCTATGGCTACACCTTC CASSAGDSYGYTF
TRBJ2-4 . TRBV7-9 TRBD2 TGTGCCAGCAGCTCTAGCGGGGGGCGAAACATTCAGTACTTC CASSSSGGRNIQYF
TRBJ2-2 . TRBV5-5 . TGTGCCAGCAGCTTGCGGCAGGCCACCGGGGAGCTGTTTTTT CASSLRQATGELFF
TRBJ2-7 . TRBV9 TRBD2 TGTGCCAGCAGCGGTAGGACTAGCGGTTACGAGCAGTACTTC CASSGRTSGYEQYF
TRBJ2-7 . TRBV5-1 . TGCGCCAGCAGCTTGTACCGGGCCTACGAGCAGTACTTC CASSLYRAYEQYF
TRBJ2-2 . TRBV4-3 TRBD2 TGCGCCAGCAGCCAACGAGCGGGGGGGGTCGGGGAGCTGTTTTTT CASSQRAGGVGELFF
TRBJ1-1 . TRBV7-2 . TGTGCCAGCAGCTTATTGTTCGGGGAATCCACTGAAGCTTTCTTT CASSLLFGESTEAFF
TRBJ1-4 . TRBV28 TRBD1 TGTGCCAGCAGTCCTCCACCGGGACAGGGTTTAGAAAAACTGTTTTTT CASSPPPGQGLEKLFF
TRBJ2-2 . TRBV27 TRBD2 TGTGCCGGCAGTGCGGGACGGGAGGGCCAGGGGGAGCTGTTTTTT CAGSAGREGQGELFF
TRBJ1-4 . TRBV19 TRBD1 TGTGCCAGTAGCTCCCCGGGACAGGGTAATGAAAAACTGTTTTTT CASSSPGQGNEKLFF
TRBJ1-2 . TRBV4-2 TRBD1 TGTGCCAGCAGCCATACCGGGACAGGGTATGACGGCTACACCTTC CASSHTGTGYDGYTF
TRBJ2-5 . TRBV9 TRBD1 TGTGCCAGCAGCGAACGGGACAGCCAAGAGACCCAGTACTTC CASSERDSQETQYF
TRBJ2-3 . TRBV27 TRBD1 TGTGCCAGCGGCGACAGGGGGCCAGATACGCAGTATTTT CASGDRGPDTQYF
TRBJ2-5 few TRBV5-5 . TGTGCCAGCAGCTTGCTGGGTGGAGAGCAGTACTTC CASSLLGGEQYF
TRBJ2-3 . TRBV4-1 TRBD1 TGCGCCAGCAGCCAAGATGATAGACAGGGCCCAGATACGCAGTATTTT CASSQDDRQGPDTQYF
TRBJ2-1 . TRBV2 . TGTGCCAGCAGTAGAGGGCGGGCGAATGAGCAGTTCTTC CASSRGRANEQFF
TRBJ2-7 . TRBV27 . TGTGCCAGCAGTTTTAAGGGGGTTGGCGAGCAGTACTTC CASSFKGVGEQYF
TRBJ2-3 few TRBV28 TRBD1 TGTGCCAGCAGTAGAGGGCGACAGGGTCGCACAGATACGCAGTATTTT CASSRGRQGRTDTQYF
TRBJ1-2 . TRBV6-1 . TGTGCCAGCAGTGAAGCCAGGGTCGGGCCCTCCGTGAAAGGCTACACCTTC CASSEARVGPSVKGYTF
TRBJ2-1 . TRBV27 . TGTGCCAGCAGTTTATCAACCCAGGGGGAGCAGTTCTTC CASSLSTQGEQFF
TRBJ1-1 . TRBV7-2 TRBD1 TGTGCCAGCAGCTTAGTTGACAGGGCCACTGAAGCTTTCTTT CASSLVDRATEAFF
TRBJ2-1 . TRBV6-1 . TGTGCCAGCAGTGTGTCAGGGCCCTACAATGAGCAGTTCTTC CASSVSGPYNEQFF
TRBJ2-1 . TRBV4-3 TRBD1 TGCGCCAGCAGCCAGACAGGGTACAATGAGCAGTTCTTC CASSQTGYNEQFF
TRBJ1-6 few TRBV12-2 . TGTGCAAGTCGCCCGGGGAGGGGGAACTCCTATAATTCACCCCTCCACTTT CASRPGRGNSYNSPLHF
TRBJ1-2 . TRBV9 . TGTGCCAGCAGCCCGCGGGGGGGAGTTAACTATGGCTACACCTTC CASSPRGGVNYGYTF
TRBJ1-2 . TRBV20-1 . TGCAGTGCTAAGACAGCTTATGGCTACACCTTC CSAKTAYGYTF
TRBJ1-1 . TRBV28 . TGTGCCAGCACTAGCCCCCGTGAAGCTTTCTTT CASTSPREAFF
TRBJ1-4 . TRBV7-9 . TGTGCCAGCAGCTTGGAACAGACGGAAAAACTGTTTTTT CASSLEQTEKLFF
TRBJ1-2 once TRBV6-5 . TGTGCCAGCAGTTACTCGAACGGACTTCTGGAAGGCTACACCTTC CASSYSNGLLEGYTF
TRBJ2-2 . TRBV28 . TGTGCCAGCAGTCCAAGCGGAGCCAACACCGGGGAGCTGTTTTTT CASSPSGANTGELFF
TRBJ2-4 few TRBV11-1 TRBD1 TGTGCCAGCAGCTTAAACAGGGGGCTCGAGTCCAAAAACATTCAGTACTTC CASSLNRGLESKNIQYF
TRBJ2-7 . TRBV10-3 TRBD1 TGTGCCATCCGGGACAGGGGCAACGAGCAGTACTTC CAIRDRGNEQYF
TRBJ1-2 . TRBV2 . TGTGCCAGCAGTGCGGAGGGGAACTATGGCTACACCTTC CASSAEGNYGYTF
TRBJ2-5 . TRBV5-1 TRBD2 TGCGCCAGCACCGCCACGGATAGCGGGGGAGCGGGGACCCAGTACTTC CASTATDSGGAGTQYF
TRBJ1-6 . TRBV4-2 . TGTGCCAGCAGCCAAGATCTGGAAGGGAGGAATTCACCCCTCCACTTT CASSQDLEGRNSPLHF